What follows is one T cell receptor (beta chain) and its context. What it binds is not known. Trimming removed 2 bases at V and 2 bases at J, with 11 bases between. The CDR3 loop spans 15 amino acids. Germline assignment: CDR1 SGHKS and CDR2 YYEKEE (reference sequence). Repertoires were generated with immunoSEQ multiplex PCR, while TCRdb's copy carries only in-frame clones and drops some. The sample carries 84,000 or so clones, nearly 90% recorded once. The data are from a study of OX40 agonist ivuxolimab in advanced cancers. On the study more broadly: Patients with hepatocellular carcinoma, melanoma, renal cell or head and neck cancer made up the dose-escalation patients. Patients achieving partial responses numbered three: one hepatocellular carcinoma case and two cutaneous melanoma cases. General observations from the study: The study observed clonal expansion of CD4+ and CD8+ blood T cells by week 6 at 0.1 to 3.0 mg/kg.

Sequenced here: CD4+ or CD8+ T cells sorted from blood, sampled in a trial of the OX40 agonist ivuxolimab. This chain connects TRBV5-5 to TRBJ1-5; TRBD1 is a possible D gene (6 bases). The origin of this receptor is an adult with an advanced solid tumor such as melanoma, head and neck, liver or kidney cancer. CDR3: CASSFWAGGNQPQHF. The CDR3 DNA sequence: TGTGCCAGCAGCTTTTGGGCAGGGGGCAATCAGCCCCAGCATTTT.